Following are 20 T cell receptor beta chains from one sample sequenced in a study of CD8 T cells in Susac syndrome. A quantity of about 0.5 to 1 ug RNA underwent reverse transcription using random hexamers. TCRdb reprocessed the immunoSEQ multiplex PCR reads via MiXCR and lists one record per CDR3 protein. The profile shows 150,000 to 200,000 distinct CDR3 sequences, approximately 94% of them singletons. The sequencing sample was made of CD4+ T cells from PBMCs. Receptors originate from a human donor with multiple sclerosis.

There are a few counts of this clonotype. The V call is TRBV18, the J call TRBJ2-7; 7 bases align to TRBD2. Per germline, CDR1 KGHSH and CDR2 LQKENI. This CDR3 contains 14 residues. V lost 3 bases and J lost 1; bases outside the gene matches: 3. The CDR3, as DNA: TGTGCCAGCTCACCTAGCGGGCCGTCCTACGAGCAGTACTTC. It encodes CASSPSGPSYEQYF.

The V and J genes are TRBV7-6 and TRBJ1-1; a possible D gene is TRBD1 (5 bases). This CDR3 region has 17 residues. The germline V gene encodes CDR1 SGHVS and CDR2 FNYEAQ. Deletions cut 4 bases from V and 2 bases from J, with 20 bases between. The CDR3 DNA follows: TGTGCCAGCAGCTCTGGTGGGGCAGGCGGAACTAACACTGAAGCTTTCTTT. This translates into CASSSGGAGGTNTEAFF.

CDR3 sequence (DNA): TGCAGTGCCCTCCCCTTGGTCGGGACAGCATCCTACAATGAGCAGTTCTTC. Amino acids: CSALPLVGTASYNEQFF. This chain links TRBV20-1 with TRBJ2-1; 7 bases match TRBD1. Germline V CDR1 and CDR2: DFQATT, SNEGSKA (reference sequence). The V and J ends lost 6 bases and 1 base, in that order; junction bases with no gene match: 15. The CDR3 runs to 17 residues.

The chain recombines TRBV2 with TRBJ1-2; 7 bases line up with TRBD1. V shed 3 bases, J shed 8 bases, and the junction held 12 bases outside the gene matches. Germline CDR1 is SNHLY and CDR2 is FYNNEI. This CDR3 region has 15 residues. CDR3 nucleotide sequence: TGTGCCAGCAGTGACGGCCGACAGGGAGATGGCGGCTACACCTTC. It codes for CASSDGRQGDGGYTF.

Only one count was recorded for this clonotype. CDR3 bases: TGTGCCAGCAGCTCCGGGGACGGGGTGCAGTTCTTC. Translating it yields CASSSGDGVQFF. J is TRBJ2-1 and V is TRBV12-3 or TRBV12-4; D assignment may be TRBD1 or TRBD2 (5 bases each). The V end lost 6 bases, the J end lost 12 bases, and 15 bases lay between the germline ends. The CDR3 is 12 amino acids.

The chain links TRBV23-1 to TRBJ1-2; D not resolved. TRBV23-1 is assigned to the ORF class and has an uncertain function. V was shortened by 5 bases and J by 7 bases, with 5 bases between the two germline ends. The CDR3 has 10 residues. The CDR3 nucleotides are TGCGCCAGCAGTGAAGGTGGCTACACCTTC. Translating gives CASSEGGYTF.

The genes are TRBV5-1 and TRBJ1-4; a weak D match, TRBD1 (5 bases). Trimming took 3 bases from V and 4 from J, leaving 10 bases between them. The germline V gene has CDR1 SGHRS and CDR2 YFSETQ. The CDR3 is made up of 14 amino acids. The CDR3 region has the DNA TGCGCCAGCAGCTCGGGGAGGGGTAATGAAAAACTGTTTTTT. Amino acids: CASSSGRGNEKLFF.

The chain recombines TRBV20-1 with TRBJ1-1; possible D gene TRBD1, 5 bases. The germline gives CDR1 DFQATT, CDR2 SNEGSKA (reference sequence). The germline V and J ends were trimmed by 5 bases and 1 base, with 5 bases remaining between them. The CDR3 covers 11 residues. The CDR3 protein is CSAQGNTEAFF. CDR3 sequence (DNA): TGCAGTGCTCAGGGGAACACTGAAGCTTTCTTT.

The chain links TRBV7-9 to TRBJ2-5, with D tentatively TRBD1 (5 bases). CDR3 size: 14 residues. CDR1 SEHNR and CDR2 FQNEAQ come from the germline V gene (reference sequence). V lost 3 bases to trimming and J lost 3 bases, with 11 bases between them. The CDR3 DNA follows: TGTGCCAGCAGCTTCGCTCGACAGAAAGAGACCCAGTACTTC. Translating gives CASSFARQKETQYF.

This rearrangement joins TRBV5-4 to TRBJ2-5; D may correspond to TRBD1 or TRBD2 (7 bases each). With 4 bases removed from V and 5 bases from J, the gap between germline ends came to 18 bases. CDR1 is SGHNT, CDR2 YYREEE, per germline (reference sequence). This CDR3 has 15 amino acids. CDR3 protein: CASSRGGGEGETQYF. CDR3 sequence (DNA): TGTGCCAGCAGCCGAGGGGGCGGGGAGGGGGAGACCCAGTACTTC.

This chain connects TRBV30 to TRBJ1-5; D is perhaps TRBD1 (5 bases). The germline gives CDR1 GTSNPN, CDR2 SVGIG (reference sequence). V dropped 5 bases and J dropped 2 bases, with 19 bases sitting between them. The CDR3 spans 16 residues. The CDR3 coding sequence is TGTGCCTGGTCGGGGGGGTTGGCTGGGGGCAATCAGCCCCAGCATTTT. This translates into CAWSGGLAGGNQPQHF.

The gene calls are TRBV29-1 and TRBJ2-7, with D possibly TRBD2 on 5 matching bases. CDR3 length: 13 residues. Deletions cut 4 bases from V and 0 bases from J, with 10 bases between. The germline V gene has CDR1 SQVTM and CDR2 ANQGSEA. The CDR3 sequence is CSVGEPSSYEQYF. CDR3 bases: TGCAGCGTTGGGGAGCCTAGCTCCTACGAGCAGTACTTC.

The genes are TRBV24-1 and TRBJ2-3; a weak D match, TRBD2 (5 bases). Per germline, CDR1 KGHDR and CDR2 SFDVKD. Trimming took off 7 bases at V and 5 bases at J, with 6 bases between the two ends. The CDR3 has 11 residues. CDR3 protein: CATRAGDTQYF. In DNA, the CDR3 is TGTGCCACCAGGGCGGGAGATACGCAGTATTTT.

The gene calls are TRBV7-2 and TRBJ1-5; TRBD1 matches 8 bases. V trimming: 5 bases; J trimming: 3 bases; junction bases outside the gene matches: 9. The CDR3 extends over 16 amino acids. CDR1 and CDR2 (germline): SGHTA, FQGNSA. The CDR3 DNA reads as TGTGCCAGCAGCACCCACCGGACAGGGTCCAATCAGCCCCAGCATTTT. Protein product: CASSTHRTGSNQPQHF. The full variable domain, rest sourced from reference TRBV7-2 and TRBJ1-5, is GAGVSQSPSNKVTEKGKDVELRCDPISGHTALYWYRQSLGQGLEFLIYFQGNSAPDKSGLPSDRFSAERTGGSVSTLTIQRTQQEDSAVYLCASSTHRTGSNQPQHFGDGTRLSIL.

The CDR3 region is CAWSKGGNNSPLHF. The CDR3, as DNA: TGTGCCTGGAGTAAAGGGGGCAATAATTCACCCCTCCACTTT. This chain uses TRBV30 with TRBJ1-6; 7 nucleotides agree with TRBD1. Germline CDR1 is GTSNPN and CDR2 is SVGIG (reference sequence). V lost 2 bases, J lost 5 bases, and 3 bases stayed unmatched. CDR3 size: 14 residues.

The chain combines TRBV30 with TRBJ2-3; D uncertain. Germline assignment: CDR1 GTSNPN and CDR2 SVGIG (reference sequence). The CDR3 is 14 residues long. V lost 3 bases and J lost 2, with 12 bases in between. DNA of the CDR3: TGTGCCTGGAGCCCCTTGAGCGTCACAGATACGCAGTATTTT. Its protein product is CAWSPLSVTDTQYF.

In its sample, this clonotype was seen once. CDR3 nucleotide sequence: TGTGCCAGCAGTTCGACAGGGGATGATGAAAAACTGTTTTTT. Translated, it gives CASSSTGDDEKLFF. V and J are TRBV2 and TRBJ1-4, with 8 positions matching TRBD1. V gave up 5 bases and J gave up 6 bases; unmatched junction bases: 5. The CDR3 length is 14 residues. The germline CDR1 and CDR2 sequences are SNHLY and FYNNEI.

The chain links TRBV6-1 to TRBJ2-4, with TRBD1 as a possible D gene (6 bases). V gave up 6 bases and J gave up 2 bases, with 11 bases separating them. The germline V gene encodes CDR1 MNHNS and CDR2 SASEGT. CDR3 length: 14 amino acids. This CDR3 is CASRGQGSKNIQYF. In DNA, the CDR3 is TGTGCCAGCAGAGGGCAGGGGTCCAAAAACATTCAGTACTTC.

This clonotype was picked up one time. This rearrangement joins TRBV29-1 to TRBJ2-6; D perhaps matches TRBD1 (6 bases). Germline CDR1 is SQVTM and CDR2 is ANQGSEA. The CDR3 has 15 amino acids. Trimming pared 7 bases from V and 0 bases from J, leaving 13 bases between. Here the CDR3 reads CSASQGYSGANVLTF. The CDR3 nucleotides are TGCAGCGCCAGCCAGGGGTACTCTGGGGCCAACGTCCTGACTTTC.

V usage is TRBV5-4 and J usage is TRBJ1-1; D is uncertain. The CDR3 extends over 15 amino acids. Germline V gives CDR1 SGHNT, CDR2 YYREEE (reference sequence). Trimming left V 3 bases short and J 2 bases short, with 14 bases between. For the CDR3, the DNA is TGTGCCAGCAGCTCCCTCCCGGGCGTCAACACTGAAGCTTTCTTT. It translates to CASSSLPGVNTEAFF.